Listed here are 30 T cell receptor beta chains from one sample, sequenced in a study of T cell changes during pregnancy in multiple sclerosis. Using immunoSEQ multiplex PCR, the repertoire was profiled, and TCRdb retains in-frame clones only, with some absent. The sample lists some 30,000 clones, approximately 90% occurring once. The sequencing used CD8+ T cells from peripheral blood mononuclear cells, collected before pregnancy. These receptors were taken from a female donor with multiple sclerosis, enrolled in a pregnancy study.

The gene calls are TRBV11-3 and TRBJ1-4; the D gene is possibly TRBD1 (6 bases). This CDR3 contains 15 residues. V was cut by 3 bases and J by 7 bases, with 15 bases left in between. CDR1 and CDR2 from the germline V gene are SGHNT and YENEEA. The CDR3 loop is CASSFGGRGGEKLFF. The CDR3 nucleotides are TGTGCCAGCAGCTTCGGTGGCAGGGGCGGTGAAAAACTGTTTTTT.

The chain carries TRBV7-9 and TRBJ1-2; 9 bases are shared with TRBD1. The length of the CDR3 is 13 residues. Germline loops: CDR1 SEHNR, CDR2 FQNEAQ (reference sequence). V lost 10 bases and J lost 7; bases outside the gene matches: 10. The CDR3 is CATSMTGGFGYTF. In DNA form, the CDR3 reads TGTGCCACCTCAATGACAGGGGGTTTTGGCTACACCTTC.

CDR3 loop: CASSPIRAGGLGTGELFF. CDR3 sequence (DNA): TGTGCCAGTAGTCCCATAAGAGCGGGGGGGCTCGGAACCGGGGAGCTGTTTTTT. V gene TRBV19 combines with J gene TRBJ2-2, with 10 bases matching TRBD2. Per the germline V gene, CDR1 is LNHDA and CDR2 is SQIVND (reference sequence). The CDR3 has 18 amino acids. V lost 5 bases and J lost 5; bases outside the gene matches: 14.

The V and J genes are TRBV4-3 and TRBJ2-5; 8 bases are a match to TRBD2. The CDR3 has 16 residues. Per germline, CDR1 LGHNA and CDR2 YSLEER. Germline trimming cut 6 bases from V and 3 bases from J; bases unmatched to any gene: 12. The CDR3, as DNA: TGCGCCAGCAGTTCCCCCGGGGGTAGCGGGGAAGAGACCCAGTACTTC. Its translation: CASSSPGGSGEETQYF.

This chain connects TRBV13 to TRBJ2-7; D gene ambiguous. The CDR3 loop spans 14 amino acids. Trimming stripped 5 bases from V and 2 bases from J, with 13 bases between. The germline CDR1 and CDR2 sequences are PRHDT and FYEKMQ (reference sequence). DNA of the CDR3: TGTGCCAGCAGCCCTCGACTGGCACCCTACGAGCAGTACTTC. Its protein product is CASSPRLAPYEQYF. Complete variable domain (other parts from reference TRBV13 and TRBJ2-7): AAGVIQSPRHLIKEKRETATLKCYPIPRHDTVYWYQQGPGQDPQFLISFYEKMQSDKGSIPDRFSAQQFSDYHSELNMSSLELGDSALYFCASSPRLAPYEQYFGPGTRLTVT.

In this sample, this clone turned up a few times. The chain employs TRBV6-4 and TRBJ2-3; TRBD2 matches at 7 bases. The germline CDR1 and CDR2 sequences are MRHNA and SNTAGT. The CDR3 runs 15 residues. Trimming at V came to 4 bases and at J to 2 bases, leaving 6 bases not matched to a gene. For the CDR3, the DNA is TGTGCCAGCAGTGCCACTAGCGAAATCACAGATACGCAGTATTTT. This translates into CASSATSEITDTQYF.

The V gene is TRBV6-1, the J gene TRBJ2-1; a weak D match, TRBD2 (5 bases). The length of the CDR3 is 13 residues. Germline CDR1 reads MNHNS; CDR2 reads SASEGT. V lost 3 bases and J lost 7, with 10 bases in between. CDR3 coding DNA: TGTGCCAGCAGTGACTCTAGCTCGAATGAGCAGTTCTTC. Protein product: CASSDSSSNEQFF.

The chain is built from TRBV11-3 and TRBJ1-1; a possible D gene is TRBD1 (6 bases). The CDR3 spans 17 residues. The V gene's germline CDR1 is SGHNT and CDR2 YENEEA. The V gene lost 2 bases and the J gene lost 0 bases, with 16 bases spanning the gap. This chain's CDR3 is CASSLRPGGLMNTEAFF. Here the CDR3 DNA reads TGTGCCAGCAGCTTAAGGCCGGGGGGGCTGATGAACACTGAAGCTTTCTTT.

V usage is TRBV7-9 and J usage is TRBJ2-2; weak D call: TRBD1 (6 bases). Germline V CDR1 and CDR2: SEHNR, FQNEAQ (reference sequence). The CDR3 has 13 residues. V shed 11 bases and J shed 2 bases, with 12 bases lying between them. The CDR3 region is CAEKGVNTGELFF. For the CDR3, the DNA is TGTGCCGAGAAGGGGGTTAACACCGGGGAGCTGTTTTTT.

The rearrangement links TRBV21-1 to TRBJ2-3; the table's TRBD1 call for D was not verified on the DNA. TRBV21-1 is reported as a pseudogene. The CDR3 extends over 16 amino acids. The CDR3 is CASSKARQGRTDTQYF. The CDR3 DNA reads TGTGCCAGCAGCAAAGCGCGTCAGGGGCGGACAGATACGCAGTATTTT.

V is TRBV30 and J is TRBJ1-2; unclear D gene. Trimming stripped 0 bases from V and 6 bases from J, with 11 bases between. This CDR3 is built from 13 residues. Germline assignment: CDR1 GTSNPN and CDR2 SVGIG (reference sequence). The chain's CDR3 is CAWSVGGPHGYTF. The DNA of the CDR3 is TGTGCCTGGAGTGTCGGAGGACCCCATGGCTACACCTTC.

The chain joins TRBV4-1 to TRBJ2-1; D possibly corresponds to TRBD2 (6 bases). This CDR3 has 14 amino acids. Trimming took off 3 bases at V and 3 bases at J, with 9 bases between the two ends. Germline V gene lookup returns CDR1 MGHRA and CDR2 YSYEKL. This CDR3 is CASSHGGDYNEQFF. The CDR3 DNA reads as TGCGCCAGCAGCCATGGCGGGGACTACAATGAGCAGTTCTTC.

The chain couples TRBV13 to TRBJ2-2; no clear D. CDR1 and CDR2 from the germline V gene are PRHDT and FYEKMQ (reference sequence). This CDR3 has 13 amino acids. Trimming removed 2 bases from V and 2 bases from J, with 3 bases in between. The CDR3 DNA sequence: TGTGCCAGCAGCTTATATAACACCGGGGAGCTGTTTTTT. It codes for CASSLYNTGELFF.

CDR3 DNA sequence: TGCGCCAGCAGCCAAGAGAACTCACCCACCGGGGAGCTGTTTTTT. Translating gives CASSQENSPTGELFF. The chain joins TRBV4-1 to TRBJ2-2; D remains ambiguous. Trimming stripped 0 bases from V and 4 bases from J, with 9 bases between. The CDR3 covers 15 residues. Per germline, CDR1 MGHRA and CDR2 YSYEKL.

The chain uses TRBV9 and TRBJ2-7; D might be TRBD2 (6 bases). This CDR3 is 15 amino acids long. V was clipped by 4 bases and J by 0 bases, with 14 bases between them. Per the germline V gene, CDR1 is SGDLS and CDR2 is YYNGEE. Here the CDR3 reads CASSPKEGPSYEQYF. The CDR3 DNA follows: TGTGCCAGCAGCCCCAAGGAGGGCCCCTCCTACGAGCAGTACTTC.

The chain uses TRBV4-1 and TRBJ2-7; 8 bases map to TRBD2. Germline V gene sequence: CDR1 MGHRA, CDR2 YSYEKL. This CDR3 spans 15 amino acids. Germline trimming cut 1 base from V and 6 bases from J; bases unmatched to any gene: 8. CDR3 coding DNA: TGCGCCAGCAGCCAAGGAAACGGGGGGGCAGGCGAGCAGTACTTC. Residues: CASSQGNGGAGEQYF.

V usage is TRBV11-3 and J usage is TRBJ1-1; D is unresolved. Germline values: CDR1 SGHNT, CDR2 YENEEA. Trimming pared 2 bases from V and 0 bases from J, leaving 19 bases between. The CDR3 loop spans 18 amino acids. The CDR3 protein is CASSLKRPEFEVNTEAFF. For the CDR3, the DNA is TGTGCCAGCAGCTTAAAAAGGCCGGAGTTTGAGGTGAACACTGAAGCTTTCTTT.

This chain uses TRBV30 with TRBJ1-2, with D perhaps matching TRBD1 (6 bases). The germline CDR1 and CDR2 sequences are GTSNPN and SVGIG (reference sequence). CDR3 length equals 16 residues. Trimming removed 0 bases at V and 4 bases at J, with 18 bases between. CDR3 amino acids: CAWSVPNSGTIYGYTF. CDR3 DNA: TGTGCCTGGAGTGTACCCAACTCCGGGACAATCTATGGCTACACCTTC.

The sample holds one count of this clone. The identical CDR3 is also encoded by other nucleotide sequences in the sample. V is TRBV5-6 and J is TRBJ1-1; D possibly corresponds to TRBD1 (5 bases). The CDR3 contains 12 residues. Trimming removed 2 bases at V and 5 bases at J, with 7 bases between. Germline CDR1 reads SGHDT; CDR2 reads YYEEEE. The CDR3 region is CASSLRGTEAFF. DNA of the CDR3: TGTGCCAGCAGCTTACGGGGGACTGAAGCTTTCTTT.

This chain uses TRBV5-4 with TRBJ1-1; D unresolved. The length of the CDR3 is 13 residues. Germline values: CDR1 SGHNT, CDR2 YYREEE (reference sequence). Deletions cut 2 bases from V and 1 base from J, with 6 bases between. CDR3 sequence (DNA): TGTGCCAGCAGCTTCCCCAGGAACACTGAAGCTTTCTTT. Translation: CASSFPRNTEAFF.

The V and J genes are TRBV9 and TRBJ2-1; TRBD2 matches at 10 bases. Germline V lookup: CDR1 SGDLS, CDR2 YYNGEE. Unmatched junction bases numbered 10, after V lost 4 bases and J lost 6 bases. This CDR3 has 16 residues. The CDR3 bases are TGTGCCAGCAGCCCTACCCGTAGCGGGGGGTTCAATGAGCAGTTCTTC. Its protein product is CASSPTRSGGFNEQFF. The variable domain in full, completed from reference TRBV9 and TRBJ2-1, reads DSGVTQTPKHLITATGQRVTLRCSPRSGDLSVYWYQQSLDQGLQFLIQYYNGEERAKGNILERFSAQQFPDLHSELNLSSLELGDSALYFCASSPTRSGGFNEQFFGPGTRLTVL.

The chain recombines TRBV4-1 with TRBJ2-5; 10 bases agree with TRBD2. This CDR3 contains 15 residues. Germline V gene data show CDR1 as MGHRA and CDR2 as YSYEKL. V dropped 1 base and J dropped 7; count of bases not matched to a gene: 6. CDR3 nucleotides: TGCGCCAGCAGCCAAGGTTTTCTAGCGGGGGTGACCCAGTACTTC. This gives the protein CASSQGFLAGVTQYF.

The chain couples TRBV6-5 to TRBJ2-7; weak D call: TRBD2 (6 bases). The CDR3 extends over 15 amino acids. V lost 0 bases and J 0 bases, leaving 9 bases between the germline ends. Germline lookup yields CDR1 MNHEY and CDR2 SVGAGI. CDR3 sequence (DNA): TGTGCCAGCAGTTACTCTGGCGGGGACTCCTACGAGCAGTACTTC. Protein sequence: CASSYSGGDSYEQYF.

V is TRBV19 and J is TRBJ1-2; D is uncertain. CDR1 is LNHDA, CDR2 SQIVND, per germline (reference sequence). The CDR3 totals 14 residues. V lost 1 base and J lost 5, with 11 bases in between. DNA of the CDR3: TGTGCCAGTAGTATAGGACTCGTACCGTATGGCTACACCTTC. It translates to CASSIGLVPYGYTF.

This chain uses TRBV5-6 with TRBJ1-2; D is unclear. The CDR3 runs to 19 residues. Germline V CDR1 and CDR2: SGHDT, YYEEEE. Trimming pared 1 base from V and 0 bases from J, leaving 22 bases between. The CDR3 region has the DNA TGTGCCAGCAGCTTGAATGTGCCGGCCGACACTTATACTAACTATGGCTACACCTTC. Translating it yields CASSLNVPADTYTNYGYTF.

The rearrangement uses TRBV4-3 and TRBJ1-2; weak D call: TRBD1 (5 bases). Trimming removed 0 bases from V and 5 bases from J, with 22 bases in between. Germline V gene lookup returns CDR1 LGHNA and CDR2 YSLEER. The CDR3 spans 18 residues. The CDR3 spells CASSQELVREIVLYGYTF. The CDR3 DNA reads as TGCGCCAGCAGCCAAGAGCTCGTCAGGGAAATTGTTTTGTATGGCTACACCTTC.

The chain employs TRBV28 and TRBJ2-7, with a tentative D call TRBD1 (6 bases). The CDR3 covers 14 residues. The V gene lost 6 bases and the J gene lost 2 bases, with 14 bases spanning the gap. Germline V lookup: CDR1 MDHEN, CDR2 SYDVKM. For the CDR3, the DNA is TGTGCCAGCAGCCCAAGTGGGACAACCTACGAGCAGTACTTC. The encoded protein is CASSPSGTTYEQYF.

This clone was recorded only once. The chain joins TRBV7-3 to TRBJ2-1; 11 positions match TRBD2. In germline, CDR1 is SGHTA, CDR2 FQGTGA. CDR3 length equals 17 residues. V gave up 1 base and J gave up 4 bases; unmatched junction bases: 6. The CDR3 protein is CASSLIAGGVAYNEQFF. CDR3 nucleotides: TGTGCCAGCAGCTTAATAGCGGGAGGGGTCGCTTACAATGAGCAGTTCTTC.

V gene TRBV4-1 combines with J gene TRBJ2-3, with TRBD2 matching over 7 bases. This CDR3 has 14 residues. After removal of 1 base from V and 5 bases from J, the junction contained 3 bases not matched to a gene. In germline, CDR1 is MGHRA, CDR2 YSYEKL. CDR3 DNA sequence: TGCGCCAGCAGCCAAGGGCCGGGGGGAGATACGCAGTATTTT. This gives the protein CASSQGPGGDTQYF.

The genes are TRBV30 and TRBJ1-4; TRBD1 is a possible D gene (5 bases). Trimming cost V 2 bases and J 8 bases, with 15 bases left between them. Germline V gene data show CDR1 as GTSNPN and CDR2 as SVGIG (reference sequence). The CDR3 runs 14 residues. For the CDR3, the DNA is TGTGCCTGGAGTACGGGGGAGAGCTGGGAAAAACTGTTTTTT. It specifies CAWSTGESWEKLFF.